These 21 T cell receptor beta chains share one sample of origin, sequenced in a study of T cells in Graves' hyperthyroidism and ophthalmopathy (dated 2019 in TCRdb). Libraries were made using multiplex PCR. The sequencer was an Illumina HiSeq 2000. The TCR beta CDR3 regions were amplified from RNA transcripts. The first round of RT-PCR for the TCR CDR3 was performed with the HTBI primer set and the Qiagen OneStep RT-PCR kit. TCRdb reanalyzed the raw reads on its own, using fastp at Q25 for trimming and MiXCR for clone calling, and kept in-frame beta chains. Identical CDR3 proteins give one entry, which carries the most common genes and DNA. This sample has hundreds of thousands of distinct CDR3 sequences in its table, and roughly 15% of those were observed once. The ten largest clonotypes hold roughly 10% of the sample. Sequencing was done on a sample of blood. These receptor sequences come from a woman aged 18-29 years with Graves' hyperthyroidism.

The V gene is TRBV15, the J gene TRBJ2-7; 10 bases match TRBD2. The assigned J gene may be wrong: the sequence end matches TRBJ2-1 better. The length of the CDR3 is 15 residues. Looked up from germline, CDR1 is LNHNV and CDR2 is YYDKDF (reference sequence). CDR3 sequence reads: CATSRETSGAYEQFF. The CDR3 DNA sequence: TGTGCCACCAGCAGAGAAACTAGCGGGGCCTACGAGCAGTTCTTC.

The CDR3 region is CASSYSVAGKNIQYF. Here the CDR3 DNA reads TGTGCCAGCAGTTACTCCGTCGCGGGTAAAAACATTCAGTACTTC. The rearrangement uses TRBV6-6 and TRBJ2-4; D is possibly TRBD2 (5 bases). The CDR3 length is 15 residues. Germline CDR1 reads MNHNY; CDR2 reads SVGAGI (reference sequence). Trimming removed 0 bases at V and 4 bases at J, with 10 bases between.

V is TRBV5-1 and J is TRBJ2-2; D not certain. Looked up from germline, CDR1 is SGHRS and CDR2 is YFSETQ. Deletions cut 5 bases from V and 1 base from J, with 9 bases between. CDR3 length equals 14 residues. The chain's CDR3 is CASRSSLNTGELFF. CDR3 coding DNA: TGCGCCAGCAGGAGTTCTCTGAACACCGGGGAGCTGTTTTTT.

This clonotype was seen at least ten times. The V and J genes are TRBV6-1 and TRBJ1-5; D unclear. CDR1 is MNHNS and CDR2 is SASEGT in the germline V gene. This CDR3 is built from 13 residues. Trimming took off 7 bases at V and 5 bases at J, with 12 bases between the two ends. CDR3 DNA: TGTGCCAGCACGAGGGAACCCCATCAGCCCCAGCATTTT. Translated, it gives CASTREPHQPQHF.

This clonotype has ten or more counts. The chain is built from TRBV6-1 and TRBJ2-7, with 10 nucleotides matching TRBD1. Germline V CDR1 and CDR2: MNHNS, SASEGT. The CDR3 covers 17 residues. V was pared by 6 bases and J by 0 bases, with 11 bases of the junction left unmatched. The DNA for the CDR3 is TGTGCCAGCAGACTGCGCTCATGGACAGGGGGCTCCTACGAGCAGTACTTC. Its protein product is CASRLRSWTGGSYEQYF.

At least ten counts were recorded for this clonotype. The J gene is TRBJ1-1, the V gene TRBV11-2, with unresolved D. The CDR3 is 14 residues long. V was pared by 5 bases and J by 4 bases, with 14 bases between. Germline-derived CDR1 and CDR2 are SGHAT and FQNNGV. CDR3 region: CASSKPQVTTEAFF. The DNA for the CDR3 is TGTGCCAGCAGCAAACCCCAGGTGACCACTGAAGCTTTCTTT.

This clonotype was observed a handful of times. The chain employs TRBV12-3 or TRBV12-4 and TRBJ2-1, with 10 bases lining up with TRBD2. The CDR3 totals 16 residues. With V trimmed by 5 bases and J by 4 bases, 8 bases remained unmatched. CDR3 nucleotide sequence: TGTGCCAGCAGTCCCTCACTAGCGGGGAGGTACAATGAGCAGTTCTTC. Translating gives CASSPSLAGRYNEQFF.

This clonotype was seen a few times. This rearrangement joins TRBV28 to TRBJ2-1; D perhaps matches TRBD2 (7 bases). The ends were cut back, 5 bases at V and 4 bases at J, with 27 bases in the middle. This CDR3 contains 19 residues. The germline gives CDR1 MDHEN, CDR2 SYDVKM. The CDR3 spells CASSPGAGDDTIQYNEQFF. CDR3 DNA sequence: TGTGCCAGCAGTCCGGGGGCGGGAGACGATACGATTCAATACAATGAGCAGTTCTTC.

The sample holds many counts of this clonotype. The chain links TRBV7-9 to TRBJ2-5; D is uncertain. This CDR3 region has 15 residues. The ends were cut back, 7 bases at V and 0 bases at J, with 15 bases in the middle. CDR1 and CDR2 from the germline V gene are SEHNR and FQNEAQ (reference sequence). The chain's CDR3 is CASIPLFGYQETQYF. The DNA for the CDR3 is TGTGCCAGCATCCCCCTTTTCGGGTACCAAGAGACCCAGTACTTC.

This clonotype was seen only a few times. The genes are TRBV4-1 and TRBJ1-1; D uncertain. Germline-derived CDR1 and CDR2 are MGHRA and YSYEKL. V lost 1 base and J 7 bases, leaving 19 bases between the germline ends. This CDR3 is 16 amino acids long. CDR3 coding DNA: TGCGCCAGCAGCCAAGGGGGAAATGGTCTAATCGGTGAAGCTTTCTTT. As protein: CASSQGGNGLIGEAFF.

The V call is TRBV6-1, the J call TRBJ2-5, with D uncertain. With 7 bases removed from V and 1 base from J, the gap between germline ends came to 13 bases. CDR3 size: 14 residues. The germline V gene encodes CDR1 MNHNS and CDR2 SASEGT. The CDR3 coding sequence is TGTGCCAGCACTCCAACCGGGTCCCAAGAGACCCAGTACTTC. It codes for CASTPTGSQETQYF.

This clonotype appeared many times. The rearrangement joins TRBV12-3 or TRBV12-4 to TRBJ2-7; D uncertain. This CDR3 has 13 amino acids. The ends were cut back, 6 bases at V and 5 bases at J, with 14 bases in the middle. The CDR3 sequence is CASSPTSGNEQYF. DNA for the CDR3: TGTGCCAGCAGCCCGACATCCGGCAACGAGCAGTACTTC.

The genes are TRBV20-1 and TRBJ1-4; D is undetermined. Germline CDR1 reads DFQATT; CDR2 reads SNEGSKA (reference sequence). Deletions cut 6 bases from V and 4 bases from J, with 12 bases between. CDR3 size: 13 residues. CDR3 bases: TGCAGTGCCCCTTGGCGGGTTAATGAAAAACTGTTTTTT. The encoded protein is CSAPWRVNEKLFF.

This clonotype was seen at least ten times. CDR3 amino acids: CASSQDRADNEKLFF. CDR3 nucleotide sequence: TGCGCCAGCAGCCAAGATAGGGCAGATAATGAAAAACTGTTTTTT. The chain links TRBV4-3 to TRBJ1-4; D unresolved. With 0 bases removed from V and 4 bases from J, the gap between germline ends came to 9 bases. The CDR3 extends over 15 amino acids. Germline V gene lookup returns CDR1 LGHNA and CDR2 YSLEER.

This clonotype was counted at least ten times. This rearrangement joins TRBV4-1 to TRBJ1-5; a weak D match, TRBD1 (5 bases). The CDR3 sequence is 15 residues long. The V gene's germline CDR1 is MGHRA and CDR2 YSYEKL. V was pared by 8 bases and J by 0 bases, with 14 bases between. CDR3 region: CASRSGTLSNQPQHF. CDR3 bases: TGCGCCAGCCGATCCGGGACCCTTAGCAATCAGCCCCAGCATTTT.

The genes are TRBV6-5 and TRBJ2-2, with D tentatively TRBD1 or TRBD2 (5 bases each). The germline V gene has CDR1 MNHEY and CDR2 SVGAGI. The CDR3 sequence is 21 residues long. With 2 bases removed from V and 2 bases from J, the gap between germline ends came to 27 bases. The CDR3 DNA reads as TGTGCCAGCAGTTACACCGTCGTGGGGGTGATCCCAGGGCTTAACACCGGGGAGCTGTTTTTT. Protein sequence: CASSYTVVGVIPGLNTGELFF.

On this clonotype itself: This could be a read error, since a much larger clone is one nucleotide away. Written as DNA, the CDR3 is TGTGCCAGCGGCGTAGGGGACAGGGGGCTCGAATCGAATCGGAACTACGAGCAGTACTTC. Its protein product is CASGVGDRGLESNRNYEQYF. The rearrangement uses TRBV7-9 and TRBJ2-7; TRBD1 matches at 12 bases. The CDR3 totals 20 residues. CDR1 is SEHNR, CDR2 FQNEAQ, per germline (reference sequence). With V trimmed by 8 bases and J by 3 bases, 23 bases remained unmatched.

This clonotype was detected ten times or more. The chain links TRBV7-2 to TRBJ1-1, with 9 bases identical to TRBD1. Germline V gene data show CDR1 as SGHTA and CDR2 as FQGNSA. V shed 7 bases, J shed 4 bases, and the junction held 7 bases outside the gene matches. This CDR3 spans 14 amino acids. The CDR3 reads CASTPDRGSTEAFF. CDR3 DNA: TGTGCCAGCACGCCGGACAGGGGCTCCACTGAAGCTTTCTTT.

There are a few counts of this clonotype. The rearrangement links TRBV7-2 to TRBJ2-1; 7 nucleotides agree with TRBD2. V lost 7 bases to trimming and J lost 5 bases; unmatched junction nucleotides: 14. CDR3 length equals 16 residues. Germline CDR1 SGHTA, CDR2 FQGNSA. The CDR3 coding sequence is TGTGCCAGCACCTCGCAGGGCGGGAGAACCCACAATGAGCAGTTCTTC. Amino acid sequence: CASTSQGGRTHNEQFF.

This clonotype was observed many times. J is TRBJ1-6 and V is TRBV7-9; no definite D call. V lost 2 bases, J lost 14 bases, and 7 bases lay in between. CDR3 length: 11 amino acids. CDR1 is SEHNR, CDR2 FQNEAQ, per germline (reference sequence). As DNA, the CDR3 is TGTGCCAGCAGCTTATTGGGAGCCCTCCACTTT. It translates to CASSLLGALHF.

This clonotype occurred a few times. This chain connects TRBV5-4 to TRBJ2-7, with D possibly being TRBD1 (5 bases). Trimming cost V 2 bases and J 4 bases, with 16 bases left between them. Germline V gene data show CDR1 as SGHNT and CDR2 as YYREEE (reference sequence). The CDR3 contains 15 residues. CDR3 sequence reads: CASSFQGTPAYEQYF. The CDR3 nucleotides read TGTGCCAGCAGCTTTCAGGGCACGCCGGCATACGAGCAGTACTTC.